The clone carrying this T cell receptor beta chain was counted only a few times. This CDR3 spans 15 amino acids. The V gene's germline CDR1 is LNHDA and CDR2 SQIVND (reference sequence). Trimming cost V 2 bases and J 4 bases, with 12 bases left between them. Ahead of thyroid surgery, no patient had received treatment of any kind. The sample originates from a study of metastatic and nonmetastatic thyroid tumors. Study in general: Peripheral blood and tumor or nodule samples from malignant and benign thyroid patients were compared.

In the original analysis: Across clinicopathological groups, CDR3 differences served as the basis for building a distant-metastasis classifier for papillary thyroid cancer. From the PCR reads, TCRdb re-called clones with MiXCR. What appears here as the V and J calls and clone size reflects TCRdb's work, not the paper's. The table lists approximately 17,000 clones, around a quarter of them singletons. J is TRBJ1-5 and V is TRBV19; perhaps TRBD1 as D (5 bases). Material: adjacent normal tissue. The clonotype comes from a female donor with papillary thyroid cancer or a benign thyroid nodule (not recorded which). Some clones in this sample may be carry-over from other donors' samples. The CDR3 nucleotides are TGTGCCAGTAGTATATGGGGCCCGATAAATCAGCCCCAGCATTTT. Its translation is CASSIWGPINQPQHF.